The 17 T cell receptor beta chains in this list originate from one sample, sequenced in a study of T-cell memory formation after mild COVID-19. TCRdb reprocessed the 5' RACE reads with MiXCR, giving one entry per CDR3 protein. Here the sample spans some 180,000 distinct CDR3 sequences, about 18% being singletons. The sample consisted of PBMCs or a T cell subset sorted from them (not recorded which). The receptors stem from a young man who had mild COVID-19 (a few samples of this study predate the infection). Cell type and time point are not known.

This clonotype was observed a few times. The V and J genes are TRBV5-1 and TRBJ2-5, with TRBD2 as a possible D gene (6 bases). Germline CDR1 SGHRS, CDR2 YFSETQ. The CDR3 length is 14 residues. Trimming left V 4 bases short and J 2 bases short, with 12 bases between. DNA of the CDR3: TGCGCCAGCAGCCCTGGGACTCCTCAAGAGACCCAGTACTTC. It translates to CASSPGTPQETQYF.

CDR3 in amino acids: CASSQGRGTTSGGAADTQYF. The CDR3 coding sequence is TGTGCCAGCAGCCAGGGTCGAGGGACTACTAGCGGGGGGGCCGCAGATACGCAGTATTTT. This rearrangement joins TRBV3-1 to TRBJ2-3, with 13 bases aligning to TRBD2. The V gene end was trimmed by 3 bases and the J gene end by 4 bases; junction bases not matched to a gene: 16. CDR1 LGHDT and CDR2 YNNKEL come from the germline V gene (reference sequence). CDR3 length equals 20 residues.

The table lists this clonotype with a few counts. This sequence joins TRBV5-6 and TRBJ1-1; D not resolved. V was cut by 4 bases and J by 3 bases, with 7 bases left in between. Germline CDR1 SGHDT, CDR2 YYEEEE. The CDR3 sequence is 12 residues long. The CDR3 loop reads CASSPGDTEAFF. Here the CDR3 DNA reads TGTGCCAGCAGCCCCGGGGACACTGAAGCTTTCTTT.

CDR3 in DNA: TGCAGCGTTTGCCGGGACCCTAACACCGGGGAGCTGTTTTTT. Its protein product is CSVCRDPNTGELFF. This sequence joins TRBV29-1 and TRBJ2-2; the D gene could be TRBD1 or TRBD2 (5 bases each). The germline V and J ends were trimmed by 5 bases and 2 bases, with 12 bases remaining between them. Looked up from germline, CDR1 is SQVTM and CDR2 is ANQGSEA. The CDR3 has 14 residues.

The rearrangement uses TRBV7-9 and TRBJ2-5, with D perhaps TRBD1 or TRBD2 (6 bases each). V was cut by 3 bases and J by 5 bases, with 19 bases left in between. Germline V CDR1 and CDR2: SEHNR, FQNEAQ (reference sequence). CDR3 length equals 16 residues. CDR3 loop: CASSFGVPGAGETQYF. The CDR3 DNA is TGTGCCAGCAGCTTCGGGGTTCCGGGGGCCGGCGAGACCCAGTACTTC.

Concerning this clonotype: The junction and the germline gene differ at one end; a read error may be behind it. The rearrangement joins TRBV27 to TRBJ2-5, with D unclear. Looked up from germline, CDR1 is MNHEY and CDR2 is SMNVEV (reference sequence). This CDR3 contains 13 residues. CDR3 residues: CASSNSRQETKYF. In DNA form, the CDR3 reads TGTGCCAGCAGCAACTCTCGCCAAGAGACCAAGTACTTC.

This chain links TRBV5-6 with TRBJ1-4; D remains unclear. This CDR3 has 14 amino acids. The germline V and J ends were trimmed by 0 bases and 4 bases, with 7 bases remaining between them. The germline CDR1 and CDR2 sequences are SGHDT and YYEEEE. The CDR3 region has the DNA TGTGCCAGCAGCTTGGACAGAAGTAATGAAAAACTGTTTTTT. Residues: CASSLDRSNEKLFF.

This clonotype was observed a handful of times. An end of the junction does not agree with germline; a read error may underlie this. The genes are TRBV3-1 and TRBJ1-6; 10 bases are a match to TRBD1. This CDR3 contains 15 residues. Germline V CDR1 and CDR2: LGHDT, YNNKEL (reference sequence). CDR3 nucleotides: TGTGCCAGCAGCCACTTAGGGACAGGGGCTTCAACCCTCCACTTT. Encoded protein: CASSHLGTGASTLHF. The variable domain in full, completed from reference TRBV3-1 and TRBJ1-6, reads DTAVSQTPKYLVTQMGNDKSIKCEQNLGHDTMYWYKQDSKKFLKIMFSYNNKELIINETVPNRFSPKSPDKAHLNLHINSLELGDSAVYFCASSHLGTGASTLHFGNGTRLTVT.

J is TRBJ2-7 and V is TRBV12-3 or TRBV12-4; D uncertain. Trimming removed 3 bases from V and 0 bases from J, with 12 bases in between. CDR3 length: 15 amino acids. The DNA for the CDR3 is TGTGCCAGCAGTTTCGGCCCGCCCATCTCCTACGAGCAGTACTTC. Its translation: CASSFGPPISYEQYF.

On this clonotype: Given a much more abundant clone one base away, this may be a read error. The chain links TRBV7-2 to TRBJ1-5, with 10 bases lining up with TRBD1. The CDR3 length is 15 residues. Germline CDR1 SGHTA, CDR2 FQGNSA. CDR3 nucleotides: TGTGCCAGCAGCTTAGGACAGGGGGCAGGTCAGACCCAGCATTTT. Protein sequence: CASSLGQGAGQTQHF.

This chain links TRBV27 with TRBJ2-7; no reliable D call. V was cut by 2 bases and J by 4 bases, with 12 bases left in between. Germline V CDR1 and CDR2: MNHEY, SMNVEV (reference sequence). The CDR3 length is 14 residues. CDR3 nucleotide sequence: TGTGCCAGCAGTTTAATTCCGATGTCTTACGAGCAGTACTTC. The encoded protein is CASSLIPMSYEQYF.

This clonotype was found a few times. V is TRBV28 and J is TRBJ2-5, with a possible D match to TRBD2 (5 bases). CDR1 MDHEN and CDR2 SYDVKM come from the germline V gene. The CDR3 contains 12 residues. V dropped 7 bases and J dropped 4 bases, with 10 bases sitting between them. The CDR3 DNA reads TGTGCCAGCAAACTCGAGGGAGAGACCCAGTACTTC. Amino acids: CASKLEGETQYF.

The rearrangement uses TRBV6-6 and TRBJ1-2; possible D gene TRBD1, 6 bases. CDR1 MNHNY and CDR2 SVGAGI come from the germline V gene (reference sequence). The V gene lost 7 bases and the J gene lost 4 bases, with 19 bases spanning the gap. The CDR3 is made up of 15 amino acids. This chain's CDR3 is CASTHSGVQGYGYTF. The CDR3 DNA reads TGTGCCAGCACTCACTCGGGGGTACAGGGCTATGGCTACACCTTC.

This clonotype showed up just a few times. The CDR3 DNA follows: TGTGCCAGCAGCATCCGACTAGCGGGGGAGCCCAGCTACAATGAGCAGTTCTTC. This gives the protein CASSIRLAGEPSYNEQFF. The chain employs TRBV11-2 and TRBJ2-1; 12 positions match TRBD2. J lost 3 bases, V lost 5 bases, and 11 bases had no gene match. The CDR3 covers 18 residues. Germline-derived CDR1 and CDR2 are SGHAT and FQNNGV.

The CDR3 spells CASSPPGGSWGAQYF. CDR3 in DNA: TGTGCCAGCTCACCACCGGGGGGTTCGTGGGGCGCGCAGTACTTC. The chain joins TRBV18 to TRBJ2-7, with D perhaps matching TRBD2 (6 bases). This CDR3 has 15 amino acids. Per the germline V gene, CDR1 is KGHSH and CDR2 is LQKENI. V gave up 0 bases and J gave up 9 bases, with 18 bases separating them.

The CDR3 region has the DNA TGCGCCAGCAGGGCAAGGACAGGGCATGGCACTGAAGCTTTCTTT. It translates to CASRARTGHGTEAFF. The V and J genes are TRBV5-1 and TRBJ1-1, with 8 nucleotides matching TRBD1. Germline assignment: CDR1 SGHRS and CDR2 YFSETQ. Germline trimming cut 5 bases from V and 4 bases from J; bases unmatched to any gene: 10. The CDR3 is made up of 15 amino acids.

The chain combines TRBV2 with TRBJ2-6, with no clear D. The CDR3 spans 14 residues. Germline V lookup: CDR1 SNHLY, CDR2 FYNNEI. V was pared by 8 bases and J by 4 bases, with 12 bases between. The CDR3 loop is CASSPVPGANVLTF. CDR3 sequence (DNA): TGTGCCAGCTCCCCGGTACCAGGGGCCAACGTCCTGACTTTC.